This T cell receptor beta chain was documented in a study of blood T cell repertoires in COVID-19. Study summary: Sample material is recorded as cDNA or gDNA derived from T cells, B-cell-depleted T cells, or PBMCs.

TCRdb's table, derived via immunoSEQ multiplex PCR, lists solely in-frame clones and lacks some. The sample has around 220,000 clones; approximately 90% are singletons. CDR1 and CDR2 from the germline V gene are LNHDA and SQIVND (reference sequence). The CDR3 loop spans 16 amino acids. The ends lost 4 bases at V and 4 bases at J; junction bases unmatched: 6. The rearrangement uses TRBV19 and TRBJ2-1, with 11 bases aligning to TRBD1. This clonotype originated in a woman aged 40 to 55 who had recovered from COVID-19. Sequenced: peripheral blood. The CDR3 reads CASSTTGQGAYNEQFF. In DNA, the CDR3 is TGTGCCAGTAGTACAACCGGACAGGGGGCGTACAATGAGCAGTTCTTC.